This T cell receptor beta chain was profiled in a study of cytomegalovirus exposure and HLA in healthy donors (dated by TCRdb to about 2017). As for the study more broadly: An earlier analysis of several hundred of the donors reported 250 to 300 Gb of sequence data and roughly 100 million unique TCR beta sequences from 150 million to 200 million T cells. The genetic ancestry cluster associated with self-reported Caucasian donors included 70% to 85% of the roughly 400 genotyped donors. High-throughput TCR immunosequencing, statistical association of individual TCRs with disease status, and machine learning were combined to predict cytomegalovirus infection status. The study used immunosequencing to profile the T cell repertoires of approximately 640 subjects and linked those repertoires to cytomegalovirus serostatus. A later genetic analysis used genome-wide SNP genotypes for about three fifths of the roughly 700 donors, treating that subset as a discovery cohort. Class I and class II HLA loci were covered by the typing at four-digit resolution. Typing coverage varied by locus: about 629-630 donors for A, B, C, DRB1 and DQB1; 522 for DQA1; 606 for DPA1; roughly 470 for DPB1. The later analysis used no new phenotypic data to find candidate immune exposures, relying instead on TCR beta sequences and their occurrence across donors. An early release covering roughly 640 HLA-typed donors comprised roughly 300 gigabases of sequencing data and roughly 85 million unique TCR sequences. All discovery cohort repertoires had been generated using a single sequencing platform. Along with the roughly 700-subject first cohort, a separate validation cohort of over a hundred different subjects was used. About five DR-DQ haplotypes were treated as single units for association and clustering because of strong linkage in the cohort. On average, 235,054 unique TCR beta nucleotide sequences were sequenced per donor among some 420 genotyped donors of the cohort, with 15% to 20% of those sequences being non-productive. The study aimed to test whether signatures of past pathogen exposure could be identified by cataloging public T cell receptors. A later analysis re-analyzed previously published TCR beta repertoires from 666 donors and added high-resolution HLA genotyping to study TCR occurrence patterns. Donor age, sex, ethnicity and CMV serostatus were collected together with the repertoire data. An earlier analysis of fewer than 700 of the donors applied high-throughput TCR beta sequencing to assess whether each TCR beta V gene segment acted as functional or pseudogenic. Points the paper makes about the study in general: Because the 87-base-pair reads could not distinguish some IMGT-functional V segments, including TRBV6-2 and TRBV6-3, those segments were excluded. A further reported finding was that TCR beta sequences accurately predicted the HLA-A and HLA-B alleles for most subjects in the first cohort. When HLA alleles, especially DR and DQ, strongly co-occurred, attributing TCR associations to individual alleles was difficult. Some 16 rarely observed V segments, including chromosome 9 orphons, were excluded from the earlier analysis of several hundred of the donors because counts were too low. V-gene and J-gene trimming of TCR beta chains was associated with a missense DCLRE1C variant in a later genetic analysis, and the association was replicated in an independent cohort. Most TCR sequences were seen in very few donors, while some public TCRs were found in many individuals. Compared with equally common non-associated chains, HLA-associated TCR beta chains in a later analysis were more clonally expanded and had lower generation probabilities. A later analysis found that most CMV-associated TCR beta chains appeared HLA-restricted, with HLA associations seemingly driven largely by CMV exposure. In this cohort, only TCR beta chains were sequenced, and detectable features were limited by the absence of alpha or paired-chain data. In a later genetic analysis, fewer N-insertions in productive TCRs were reported among donors in an Asian-associated ancestry cluster than the roughly 670-donor mean. It was suggested by the authors that the approach could potentially be generalized to other disease states and immunological phenotypes. A later analysis associated about 16,000 TCR beta sequences with specific HLA alleles at a false discovery rate of 0.05. HLA typing was unavailable for some donors at each locus, so association tests used only the typed subset. Broadly in line with IMGT annotations, most TCR beta V segments showed up in productive rearrangements about 90% or about 30% of the time in an earlier analysis of roughly 590 of the donors. A cluster of highly shared sequence variants was judged likely to be a technical artifact of the sequencing pipeline. Linkage disequilibrium might explain the correlated functional status among segregating V segments, but an unknown experimental factor could not be excluded. Several of the top co-occurrence clusters appeared to be linked to parvovirus B19, influenza, CMV and Epstein-Barr virus, according to a later analysis. In the study, around 150 TCR beta chains were listed as associated with cytomegalovirus. In a later analysis, TCR association rates were found to vary across HLA loci, with the most associated TCRs seen for DRB1 alleles and the fewest for HLA-C alleles. Three of the identified cytomegalovirus-associated TCR beta chains were confirmed in vitro to be specific for cytomegalovirus antigens. In both the original and validation cohorts, the classifier was reported to diagnose cytomegalovirus status with high specificity and sensitivity. Presence/absence analyses assumed roughly uniform sequencing depth across donors, an assumption that may not hold. Immune exposure information for the cohort was limited to CMV serostatus.

Receptor amplification or capture employed the immunoSEQ multiplex PCR assay. The multiplex PCR relied on a mix of 60 forward primers for TCR Vbeta segments and 13 reverse primers for TCR Jbeta segments. The CDR3 region of rearranged TCR beta genes was amplified from genomic DNA with a multiplex PCR assay. On the Illumina HiSeq System, the amplified TCR beta libraries were sequenced as 87-base-pair reads. As for the authors' bioinformatics: Across the 700 or so repertoires, a later analysis counted tens of millions of unique TCR beta chains, some 11 million of which were shared by at least two donors. Raw reads were error-corrected and collapsed into unique sequences by a nearest-neighbor algorithm in which closely related sequences were merged to remove PCR and sequencing errors. Alignment of CDR3 sequences to IMGT reference sequences was used to assign V, D and J gene segments. For a sequence to be retained, a match of at least six nucleotides was required to both a V gene segment and a J gene segment. A rearrangement was called productive if the CDR3 had no stop codons and remained in frame with V and J, and every other rearrangement was called non-productive. Following IMGT convention, CDR3 was defined as the stretch from the second conserved V-encoded cysteine to the conserved J-encoded phenylalanine. The earlier analysis of a few hundred of the donors excluded sequences that lacked an unambiguous match to a single V gene segment. An earlier analysis of about 600 of the donors called V segments functional above 56.7% productive rearrangements and segregating when the between-donor standard deviation exceeded 5%. A statistical classification framework was built for diagnosing cytomegalovirus status from the catalog of TCR beta chain sequences. In a later analysis, TCR nucleotide sequences were compared against IMGT/GENE-DB human TR gene sequences so that V and J genes could be assigned. A later analysis assigned CDR3 sequences and most-parsimonious VDJ recombination scenarios with the TCRdist pipeline. In a later analysis, each TCR beta chain was defined by its CDR3 amino acid sequence together with its V-gene family, and reads lacking a unique V-gene family were excluded. In a later analysis, 450 to 600 highly shared, low-generation-probability nucleotide sequences were removed to address suspected cross-contamination and a sequencing artifact. A later analysis calculated a clonal expansion index for each public chain from normalized within-repertoire ranks of inferred template counts. In a later analysis, generation probabilities were computed with a VDJ recombination model fitted to out-of-frame rearrangements, and the resulting probabilities were checked against IGoR. Hypergeometric tests were used in a later analysis to score TCR-TCR, TCR-HLA and TCR-CMV co-occurrence, with a repertoire-size bias correction applied to the TCR pairs. A later analysis estimated false discovery rates by permuting HLA or CMV assignments 20 times. A later analysis grouped co-occurring TCRs with DBSCAN, adding TCRdist sequence similarity when clustering within HLA-allele-positive subsets. Repertoires with fewer than 30,000 or more than 120,000 public chains were left out of co-occurrence clustering, as were five repertoires with anomalous nucleotide sharing. TCRdb mirrors the immuneACCESS table, restricted to in-frame sequences. Some clones are absent from its copies; in checked studies, under half trace to an unresolved V gene, and the reason for the others is unknown. Clone size and the V and J calls come from that table; the DNA yielded D and trimming. In all, the sample holds some 180,000 clones, and roughly two thirds of those were seen once. The ten biggest clones cover about 5% of the sample.

The germline V gene provides CDR1 KGHSH and CDR2 LQKENI. The CDR3 numbers 17 residues from cysteine through phenylalanine. The read is trimmed to its CDR3 DNA, 51 bases read in frame from base 1. The junction shows trimming of 1 base on V and 2 bases on J, plus 15 bases between the germline ends. The cohort comprised fewer than 750 healthy bone marrow donors. At the time of sampling, every cohort member was nominally healthy, though immune exposures that went unrecorded were likely present. The donor was CMV seropositive and belonged to the group of 250 to 300 seropositive cohort members. A peripheral blood sample was collected from each donor, and TCR beta sequencing was performed on peripheral blood mononuclear cells. Genomic DNA extraction from the blood cell samples was performed with the Qiagen DNeasy Blood Extraction Kit. Turning to this clone: No antigen is known for it. Base-call qualities are not available, and no considerably larger clone is one nucleotide away.

This sequence was found in a woman younger than 35 in good health and CMV-seropositive. The sample comprised PBMCs. Recombination linked TRBV18 to TRBJ1-5; no D gene call is confident. The nucleotide sequence is TGTGCCAGCTCACCACAGGATCCAGGCTTGGGCAATCAGCCCCAGCATTTT. This encodes CASSPQDPGLGNQPQHF.